This T cell receptor beta chain comes out of a study of blood T cell repertoires in COVID-19. The method was immunoSEQ multiplex PCR; TCRdb's version includes in-frame clones alone and lacks a portion of them. The data show 250,000 to 400,000 clones, approximately 89% seen once. CDR1 LNHNV and CDR2 YYDKDF come from the germline V gene (reference sequence). V dropped 2 bases and J dropped 0 bases, with 11 bases sitting between them. The CDR3 totals 16 residues. This TCR came from a woman in her thirties with COVID-19, enrolled during active disease. This rearrangement joins TRBV15 to TRBJ1-3; tentatively, D is TRBD1 (6 bases). The sequencing input was peripheral blood. The CDR3 bases are TGTGCCACCAGCAGAAGACAGGTTCGCTCTGGAAACACCATATATTTT. This codes for CATSRRQVRSGNTIYF.